This T cell receptor (beta chain) was sequenced in a study of blood T cell repertoires in COVID-19. The recovered donors of Cohort 3 showed two negative PCRs, clearance, or symptom resolution. Germline CDR1 MNHEY, CDR2 SVGEGT. V lost 0 bases and J lost 4; bases outside the gene matches: 6. The CDR3 covers 16 residues. Clones were sequenced by immunoSEQ multiplex PCR, and TCRdb holds only the in-frame ones, with some missing. The data show 300,000 or so clones, roughly nine tenths seen once. The genes are TRBV6-2 or TRBV6-3 and TRBJ2-1; 7 nucleotides match TRBD2. This receptor was taken from a man aged 55 to 69 who had recovered from COVID-19. The sequenced material came from PBMCs or T cells enriched from blood (not recorded which). The CDR3 DNA sequence: TGTGCCAGCAGTTACTCGAGTGGGGGGGGATACAATGAGCAGTTCTTC. This encodes CASSYSSGGGYNEQFF.